This T cell receptor beta chain was sequenced in a study of response to subunit inactivated influenza vaccine. TCRdb processed the RT-PCR reads anew with MiXCR; each CDR3 protein has one entry. The sample includes 500,000 to 600,000 distinct CDR3 sequences, roughly 13% of them seen just once. The study, taken as a whole, reports: Seasonal influenza vaccination, on each occasion, was suggested by the authors to recruit few new T cells.

The ends lost 1 base at V and 2 bases at J; junction bases unmatched: 5. Germline V lookup: CDR1 LGHNA, CDR2 YSLEER. The length of the CDR3 is 15 residues. A remark on this clonotype: No antigen is known for it.

The V gene is TRBV4-3, the J gene TRBJ2-7, with 7 bases fitting TRBD1. Specimen: PBMCs from blood, collected more than 35 days after vaccination. The clonotype was recovered from a man aged 45-60 years who received an inactivated influenza vaccine. As DNA, the CDR3 is TGCGCCAGCAGCCAAGGGGGACAGACTGCCTACGAGCAGTACTTC. The encoded protein is CASSQGGQTAYEQYF.